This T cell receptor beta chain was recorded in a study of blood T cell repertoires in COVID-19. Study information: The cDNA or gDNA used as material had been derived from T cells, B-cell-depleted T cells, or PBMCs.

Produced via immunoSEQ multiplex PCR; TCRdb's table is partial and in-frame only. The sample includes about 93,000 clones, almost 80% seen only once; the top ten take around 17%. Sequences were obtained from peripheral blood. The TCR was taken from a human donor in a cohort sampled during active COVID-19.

CDR3 bases: TGTGCCACCGCGGGAATCACAGATACGCAGTATTTT. This codes for CATAGITDTQYF. This rearrangement joins TRBV15 to TRBJ2-3; D may be TRBD2 (6 bases). The germline V and J ends were trimmed by 8 bases and 2 bases, with 8 bases remaining between them. CDR3 length equals 12 residues. Germline lookup yields CDR1 LNHNV and CDR2 YYDKDF (reference sequence).